The source of this TCR beta chain is a study of blood T cell repertoires in COVID-19. The overall study: Material from acute and convalescent COVID-19 was sourced from the United States, Italy and Spain. The analysed material was cDNA or gDNA that came from T cells, B-cell-depleted T cells, or PBMCs.

Source study methods: The authors estimated nucleated cell counts from reference gene primer amplification. The assay was immunoSEQ multiplex PCR, and TCRdb's table has in-frame clones only and misses some. V and J calls and clone size are given by that table; D and trimming were obtained from the DNA. The sample yields around 190,000 clones, about 88% seen once. The V gene's germline CDR1 is LNHNV and CDR2 YYDKDF (reference sequence). The J segment lost 4 bases and the V segment lost 2 bases, leaving 8 bases of the junction unmatched. The CDR3 consists of 15 residues. Sequencing was done on a sample of peripheral blood. This clonotype was sampled from a man younger than 35 with active or convalescent COVID-19. The rearrangement links TRBV15 to TRBJ2-7, with 7 nucleotides matching TRBD1. This chain's CDR3 is CATSRPKGGAYEQYF. CDR3 nucleotide sequence: TGTGCCACCAGCAGACCCAAAGGGGGCGCGTACGAGCAGTACTTC.